This TCR beta chain comes out of a study of T cells in Graves' hyperthyroidism and ophthalmopathy. From RNA transcripts, TCR beta CDR3 regions were amplified. The TCR CDR3 first-round RT-PCR relied on the HTBI primer set. TCRdb reprocessed the multiplex PCR reads via MiXCR and lists one record per CDR3 protein. Counted here are 750,000 to 950,000 distinct CDR3 sequences, 35% to 45% occurring once; the ten biggest clones make up about 8.9%. This clonotype showed up many times. Its antigen is currently unknown. CDR1 is ENHRY, CDR2 SYGVKD, per germline. J was trimmed by 0 bases and V by 7 bases; bases with no gene match: 8. This CDR3 is built from 15 residues. General study findings and limits: Among clonotypes expanded in thyroid above 0.001, most were also found in blood. Stable hyperthyroidism was separated from ophthalmopathy by a model based on 13 V-J features.

Graves' hyperthyroidism qualified as stable when ophthalmopathy did not progress within 18 months. The material sequenced was blood. The TCR was taken from a man between 18 and 35 years old with Graves' hyperthyroidism. This chain uses TRBV10-3 with TRBJ2-7, with 8 positions matching TRBD2. CDR3 sequence reads: CAINREGRSSYEQYF. The CDR3, as DNA: TGTGCCATCAATCGGGAGGGTCGGAGCTCCTACGAGCAGTACTTC.